The rows below give T cell receptor beta chains drawn from one sample of a study of regulatory and conventional T cells in RAG deficiency. Measured with immunoSEQ multiplex PCR; TCRdb has only the in-frame clones, and not every one. The sample lists more than 40,000 clones; 75% to 90% were seen once. The sample also formed part of further work on regulatory T cells.

Sequencing input: CD4+ effector T cells sorted from blood. All receptors derive from a human donor in good health. CDR3s include the opening cysteine and the closing phenylalanine or tryptophan. The order of the fields is J gene, clone size, D gene, V gene, CDR3 DNA, CDR3 protein. D genes are given only for firm matches. Rows give clone size only sometimes, using once, few, many, or a class for an expanded clone.

J: TRBJ1-1
size: .
D: .
V: TRBV6-1
DNA: TGTGCCAGCAGTGCCGACAGGCCCCTGAGTGTGAACACTGAAGCTTTCTTT
CDR3: CASSADRPLSVNTEAFF

J: TRBJ2-3
size: .
D: .
V: TRBV7-8
DNA: TGTGCCAGCAGCTTCGCCGGGACAGGGGCTAGCGGGAGAACAGATACGCAGTATTTT
CDR3: CASSFAGTGASGRTDTQYF

J: TRBJ2-7
size: .
D: .
V: TRBV9
DNA: TGTGCCAGCAGCGTAACAGGGGGGGTAGGGTACGAGCAGTACTTC
CDR3: CASSVTGGVGYEQYF

J: TRBJ1-1
size: once
D: TRBD1
V: TRBV18
DNA: TGTGCCAGCTCATTCGGACAGGGGTTATTGAACACTGAAGCTTTCTTT
CDR3: CASSFGQGLLNTEAFF

J: TRBJ2-2
size: .
D: TRBD1
V: TRBV19
DNA: TGTGCCAGTACGCGACAGGGGAACACCGGGGAGCTGTTTTTT
CDR3: CASTRQGNTGELFF

J: TRBJ2-5
size: .
D: .
V: TRBV28
DNA: TGTGCCAGCAGGGGGGGAGCCAAAGAGACCCAGTACTTC
CDR3: CASRGGAKETQYF

J: TRBJ1-6
size: .
D: .
V: TRBV2
DNA: TGTGCCAGCTCCGCCACGGGACGGCGAAATTCACCCCTCCACTTT
CDR3: CASSATGRRNSPLHF

J: TRBJ1-3
size: .
D: TRBD1
V: TRBV7-8
DNA: TGTGCCAGCAGCACCGGACAGGGCTTGTATGGAAACACCATATATTTT
CDR3: CASSTGQGLYGNTIYF

J: TRBJ2-5
size: .
D: .
V: TRBV7-7
DNA: TGTGCTAGCAGCTCCAATATGATGGAACAAGAGACCCAGTACTTC
CDR3: CASSSNMMEQETQYF

J: TRBJ1-1
size: once
D: .
V: TRBV6-1
DNA: TGTGCCACCCAGGGGACGATGAACACTGAAGCTTTCTTT
CDR3: CATQGTMNTEAFF

J: TRBJ1-4
size: .
D: TRBD1
V: TRBV7-2
DNA: TGTGCCAGCAGCTTACAAGGGACAGTGCCTGAAAAACTGTTTTTT
CDR3: CASSLQGTVPEKLFF

J: TRBJ1-1
size: .
D: .
V: TRBV10-3
DNA: TGTGCCATCAGCCTCGTTGGCGGCAACACTGAAGCTTTCTTT
CDR3: CAISLVGGNTEAFF

J: TRBJ1-4
size: .
D: .
V: TRBV30
DNA: TGTGCCTGGAGTGGCAGCGGAAATGAAAAACTGTTTTTT
CDR3: CAWSGSGNEKLFF

J: TRBJ1-2
size: .
D: .
V: TRBV7-9
DNA: TGTGCCAGCAGCTTAGGAGAGGCCTGGACCTATGGCTACACCTTC
CDR3: CASSLGEAWTYGYTF

J: TRBJ2-3
size: .
D: TRBD2
V: TRBV2
DNA: TGTGCCAGCATTTCACTAGCGAGCCCCACAGATACGCAGTATTTT
CDR3: CASISLASPTDTQYF

J: TRBJ1-1
size: .
D: TRBD1
V: TRBV11-3
DNA: TGTGCCAGCAGCTACCGACAGGGCACTGAAGCTTTCTTT
CDR3: CASSYRQGTEAFF

J: TRBJ1-2
size: .
D: TRBD1
V: TRBV25-1
DNA: TGTGCCAGCAGTGAATCCGGACAGGGTTGGGGCTACACCTTC
CDR3: CASSESGQGWGYTF

J: TRBJ2-7
size: once
D: .
V: TRBV4-2
DNA: TGTGCCAGCAGCCAGGGTCCTACAGGAGGCTCCTACGAGCAGTACTTC
CDR3: CASSQGPTGGSYEQYF

J: TRBJ2-1
size: .
D: .
V: TRBV4-1
DNA: TGCGCCAGCAGCCAAGATTGGGGGAACTACAATGAGCAGTTCTTC
CDR3: CASSQDWGNYNEQFF

J: TRBJ2-2
size: .
D: TRBD2
V: TRBV9
DNA: TGTGCCAGCAGCGTAAGGTCCCGCGGGGGGTCCGGGGAGCTGTTTTTT
CDR3: CASSVRSRGGSGELFF

J: TRBJ1-1
size: .
D: .
V: TRBV10-2
DNA: TGCGCCAGCAAGTTCGACACTGAAGCTTTCTTT
CDR3: CASKFDTEAFF

J: TRBJ1-6
size: .
D: TRBD1
V: TRBV7-2
DNA: TGTGCCAGCAGCTTAGTAGCAGGGGGCAAGGGTTCACCCCTCCACTTT
CDR3: CASSLVAGGKGSPLHF

J: TRBJ2-5
size: .
D: TRBD2
V: TRBV19
DNA: TGTGCCAGTAGTATCACTAGCGGACCGCAAGAGACCCAGTACTTC
CDR3: CASSITSGPQETQYF

J: TRBJ2-2
size: .
D: .
V: TRBV14
DNA: TGTGCCAGCAGCCAATTCTCAGGGCTGGGGAACACCGGGGAGCTGTTTTTT
CDR3: CASSQFSGLGNTGELFF

J: TRBJ2-5
size: .
D: .
V: TRBV7-9
DNA: TGTGCCAGCAGCTTAGCGTCGGTCTGGCCGCAAGAGACCCAGTACTTC
CDR3: CASSLASVWPQETQYF

J: TRBJ2-7
size: .
D: .
V: TRBV2
DNA: TGTGCCAGCAGTGCTACAGGGCTTTCCCACGAGCAGTACTTC
CDR3: CASSATGLSHEQYF

J: TRBJ2-3
size: .
D: TRBD2
V: TRBV7-2
DNA: TGTGCCAGCAGCCCGGGACTAGCGGGAGGGGGAGATACGCAGTATTTT
CDR3: CASSPGLAGGGDTQYF

J: TRBJ2-2
size: .
D: TRBD1
V: TRBV11-3
DNA: TGTGCCAGCAGGCGACAGGGTAACACCGGGGAGCTGTTTTTT
CDR3: CASRRQGNTGELFF

J: TRBJ2-7
size: .
D: .
V: TRBV7-2
DNA: TGTGCCAGCAGCTTAGTCAGGACTGGAAACTACGAGCAGTACTTC
CDR3: CASSLVRTGNYEQYF

J: TRBJ1-3
size: .
D: .
V: TRBV7-9
DNA: TGTGCCAGCAGTTCGACAGGACCTCGCTCTGGAAACACCATATATTTT
CDR3: CASSSTGPRSGNTIYF

J: TRBJ2-1
size: .
D: .
V: TRBV9
DNA: TGTGCCAGCAGCGTAGGATTTGGTTTTCGGGGTCATGAGCAGTTCTTC
CDR3: CASSVGFGFRGHEQFF

J: TRBJ1-1
size: .
D: .
V: TRBV28
DNA: TGTGCCAGCAGTTTGGTCACGACTTCAGCTTTCTTT
CDR3: CASSLVTTSAFF

J: TRBJ2-2
size: .
D: .
V: TRBV27
DNA: TGTGCCAGCAGTTCGGGATTCAACACCGGGGAGCTGTTTTTT
CDR3: CASSSGFNTGELFF

J: TRBJ2-2
size: .
D: .
V: TRBV21-1
DNA: TGTGCCAGCAGCTCCTCAGGAGAGGGCACCGGGGAGCTGTTTTTT
CDR3: CASSSSGEGTGELFF

J: TRBJ1-1
size: .
D: .
V: TRBV6-6
DNA: TGTGCCAGCAATCCCGAATTGAACACTGAAGCTTTCTTT
CDR3: CASNPELNTEAFF

J: TRBJ1-1
size: .
D: TRBD1
V: TRBV10-1
DNA: TGCGCCAGCAGTGAGTCGACAGGGGTTGGGAACACTGAAGCTTTCTTT
CDR3: CASSESTGVGNTEAFF

J: TRBJ2-3
size: .
D: .
V: TRBV7-2
DNA: TGTGCCAGCAGCTTAGAGACAGATACGCAGTATTTT
CDR3: CASSLETDTQYF

J: TRBJ2-7
size: .
D: TRBD2
V: TRBV6-6
DNA: TGTGCCAGCAGTTACTCCACTAGCGGGTACGAGCAGTACTTC
CDR3: CASSYSTSGYEQYF

J: TRBJ1-6
size: .
D: TRBD1
V: TRBV6-6
DNA: TGTGCCAGCAAAAGGACAGGGATGAATTCACCCCTCCACTTT
CDR3: CASKRTGMNSPLHF

J: TRBJ2-2
size: .
D: TRBD2
V: TRBV27
DNA: TGTGCCAGCAGTTTATTTGGGACTAGCGGGAGATCCCACACCGGGGAGCTGTTTTTT
CDR3: CASSLFGTSGRSHTGELFF

J: TRBJ1-4
size: .
D: TRBD1
V: TRBV5-1
DNA: TGCGCCAGCAGCTTCCCCGGGACAGGGGAAGAAAAACTGTTTTTT
CDR3: CASSFPGTGEEKLFF

J: TRBJ2-3
size: .
D: TRBD1
V: TRBV5-4
DNA: TGTGCCAGCAGCGGACCGGGACAGGGCATCACAGATACGCAGTATTTT
CDR3: CASSGPGQGITDTQYF

J: TRBJ2-7
size: .
D: TRBD2
V: TRBV30
DNA: TGTGCCTGGAGTATAGCGGGAGATTTCCCCTACGAGCAGTACTTC
CDR3: CAWSIAGDFPYEQYF

J: TRBJ1-1
size: .
D: .
V: TRBV30
DNA: TGTGCCTGGATGATCTCGGGGTTTGCTGAAGCTTTCTTT
CDR3: CAWMISGFAEAFF

J: TRBJ1-5
size: .
D: .
V: TRBV4-1
DNA: TGCGCCAGCAGCCAAGTGGACCTTGGGTTCGGGCGGCCTGATCAGCCCCAGCATTTT
CDR3: CASSQVDLGFGRPDQPQHF

J: TRBJ2-7
size: .
D: .
V: TRBV11-1
DNA: TGTGCCAGCAGCTCCCCCGCAGAAGCCTACGAGCAGTACTTC
CDR3: CASSSPAEAYEQYF

J: TRBJ1-1
size: once
D: .
V: TRBV10-3
DNA: TGTGCCATCAGTGGGGGGCCTGAAGCTTTCTTT
CDR3: CAISGGPEAFF

J: TRBJ2-7
size: .
D: .
V: TRBV19
DNA: TGTGCCAGTAGTATCGGGGGATACGCCTCCTACGAGCAGTACTTC
CDR3: CASSIGGYASYEQYF

J: TRBJ2-5
size: once
D: TRBD2
V: TRBV30
DNA: TGTGCCTGGAGGGGGGCCAGGACTAGCGGGGGGAGGGAGACCCAGTACTTC
CDR3: CAWRGARTSGGRETQYF